This T cell receptor beta chain was recorded in a study of CD8+CD57+ T cells in acquired aplastic anemia. Study summary: Average CD4+ read depth in healthy donors was some 9.9 million reads. Study outcomes and limitations: CD8+ Simpson's diversity showed no significant patient-control difference.

This clonotype was counted many times. Its antigen is undetermined. Template material for TCR beta VDJ and CDR3 profiling consisted of genomic DNA. TCRdb redid the calling of the reads with MiXCR, one entry per CDR3 protein. The sample carries 120,000 or so distinct CDR3 sequences, around 46% recorded once. Germline CDR1 is SNHLY and CDR2 is FYNNEI. The V gene end was trimmed by 8 bases and the J gene end by 2 bases; junction bases not matched to a gene: 9. The CDR3 extends over 15 amino acids. The sequence came from a human donor in good health, serving as a control. The chain has TRBV2 and TRBJ2-7; 10 nucleotides match TRBD1. Sequences were obtained from sorted CD4+, CD8+, or CD8+CD57+ T cells (not recorded which) from PBMCs. In DNA, the CDR3 is TGTGCCAGCCGTACTTTGGACAGGGGGGCCTACGAGCAGTACTTC. It specifies CASRTLDRGAYEQYF.